The clone carrying this T cell receptor (beta chain) was found many times. What it binds is not known. Genomic DNA served as template for TCR beta VDJ and CDR3 profiling. TCRdb re-called the reads with MiXCR, one entry per CDR3 protein. Of around 200,000 distinct CDR3 sequences listed, about half are singletons. This record comes from a study of CD8+CD57+ T cells in acquired aplastic anemia. The wider study: Mean DNA quantity obtained from sorted CD4+ and CD8+ cells was 3 to 4 ug. Study-wide results and caveats: In CD8+ cells, Simpson's diversity showed no significant difference between patients and controls. Patients and controls shared 25 to 30 CD8+ CDR3 sequences, which appeared highly expressed in patients and within their immunodominant clones.

Germline V lookup: CDR1 LNHDA, CDR2 SQIVND (reference sequence). CDR3 length equals 16 residues. The trim removed 6 bases at V and 0 bases at J, leaving 6 bases unmatched. CD8+CD57+ cell expansion had been shown by flow cytometry in patients chosen for sequencing. Among the patients, all had severe acquired aplastic anemia. The chain combines TRBV19 with TRBJ1-3; 9 nucleotides align to TRBD1. Sequencing was carried out using sorted CD4+, CD8+, or CD8+CD57+ T cells (not recorded which) from PBMCs. The receptor was derived from a human donor with aplastic anemia. The CDR3 DNA reads as TGTGCCAGTAGGAGCCGGGACAGGGACTCTGGAAACACCATATATTTT. Amino acids: CASRSRDRDSGNTIYF.